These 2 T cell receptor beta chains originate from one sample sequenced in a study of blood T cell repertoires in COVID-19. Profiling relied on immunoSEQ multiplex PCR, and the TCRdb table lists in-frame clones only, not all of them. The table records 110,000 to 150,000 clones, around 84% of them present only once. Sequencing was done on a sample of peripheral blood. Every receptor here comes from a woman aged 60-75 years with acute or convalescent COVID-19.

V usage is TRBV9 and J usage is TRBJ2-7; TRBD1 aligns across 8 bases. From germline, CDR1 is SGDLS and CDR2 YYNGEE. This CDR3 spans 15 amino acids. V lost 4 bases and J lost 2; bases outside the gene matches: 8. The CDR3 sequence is CASSLTDRETYEQYF. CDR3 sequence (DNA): TGTGCCAGCAGCCTTACGGACAGGGAAACCTACGAGCAGTACTTC.

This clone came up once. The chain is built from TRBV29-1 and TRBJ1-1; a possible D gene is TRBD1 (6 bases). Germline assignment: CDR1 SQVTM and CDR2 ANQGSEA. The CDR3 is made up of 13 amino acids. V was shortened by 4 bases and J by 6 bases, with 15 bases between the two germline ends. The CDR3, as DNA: TGCAGCGTTGCGCAGGGGCCGATGCCTGAAGCTTTCTTT. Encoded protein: CSVAQGPMPEAFF.